Shown below are 18 T cell receptor beta chains from a single sample sequenced in a study of patients and donors after allogeneic stem cell transplantation. TCRdb re-called the RT-PCR reads with MiXCR, one entry per CDR3 protein. The sample holds fewer than 200,000 distinct CDR3 sequences, about 32% seen once. The sequenced sample was blood, either unsorted or a sorted T cell fraction (not recorded which). The source of these receptors is a human donor who was either an allogeneic HSCT recipient or a stem cell or donor lymphocyte infusion donor (not recorded which). It is not recorded whose cells these are; they may come from a transplant donor.

This clonotype was detected many times. The chain has TRBV5-8 and TRBJ2-3; maybe TRBD2 (5 bases). The CDR3 runs to 13 residues. The V gene lost 4 bases and the J gene lost 2 bases, with 8 bases spanning the gap. Germline loops: CDR1 SGHTS, CDR2 YDEGEE. CDR3 coding DNA: TGTGCCAGCAGCCCACGGGACACAGATACGCAGTATTTT. It is translated as CASSPRDTDTQYF.

The V and J genes are TRBV5-1 and TRBJ2-1; the match to TRBD2 covers 7 bases. With 0 bases clipped from V and 7 bases from J, the junction kept 7 bases outside the gene matches. Germline V gene data show CDR1 as SGHRS and CDR2 as YFSETQ. The CDR3 consists of 15 residues. This CDR3 is CASSLAPLGGNEQFF. In DNA, the CDR3 is TGCGCCAGCAGCTTGGCTCCCCTGGGGGGGAATGAGCAGTTCTTC. Together with reference TRBV5-1 and TRBJ2-1, the CDR3 gives the full variable domain: KAGVTQTPRYLIKTRGQQVTLSCSPISGHRSVSWYQQTPGQGLQFLFEYFSETQRNKGNFPGRFSGRQFSNSRSEMNVSTLELGDSALYLCASSLAPLGGNEQFFGPGTRLTVL.

This clonotype was seen repeatedly, ten times or more. The chain employs TRBV29-1 and TRBJ2-5, with 10 bases fitting TRBD1. CDR1 SQVTM and CDR2 ANQGSEA come from the germline V gene. The CDR3 runs to 15 residues. Trimming took 6 bases from V and 2 from J; bases not matched to a gene: 9. CDR3 loop: CSVTGTGAAQETQYF. CDR3 DNA sequence: TGCAGCGTGACCGGGACAGGGGCCGCTCAAGAGACCCAGTACTTC.

This clonotype was recorded at least ten times. This chain joins TRBV27 and TRBJ1-1, with 11 bases matching TRBD1. The germline CDR1 and CDR2 sequences are MNHEY and SMNVEV (reference sequence). Trimming took 3 bases from V and 4 from J; bases not matched to a gene: 10. The CDR3 has 17 residues. The CDR3 bases are TGTGCCAGCAGTTTGCAAGGACAGGGGGCGATGGGCACTGAAGCTTTCTTT. This gives the protein CASSLQGQGAMGTEAFF.

This clonotype was observed at least ten times. The chain is built from TRBV12-3 or TRBV12-4 and TRBJ1-4, with D unclear. CDR3 length: 14 amino acids. V dropped 5 bases and J dropped 0 bases, with 7 bases sitting between them. This CDR3 reads CASSVHSTNEKLFF. The CDR3 DNA is TGTGCCAGCAGTGTACACTCAACTAATGAAAAACTGTTTTTT.

The V and J genes are TRBV4-2 and TRBJ2-2; a weak D match, TRBD2 (5 bases). V was trimmed by 2 bases and J by 6 bases, leaving 16 bases between them. The CDR3 sequence is 16 residues long. Germline V gene lookup returns CDR1 LGHNA and CDR2 YNFKEQ. The DNA for the CDR3 is TGTGCCAGCAGCCAACTGTACGGAGTCGGGGCCGGGGAGCTGTTTTTT. Its translation is CASSQLYGVGAGELFF.

The chain employs TRBV6-6 and TRBJ1-2, with TRBD1 identical over 7 bases. Trimming cost V 2 bases and J 7 bases; bases outside gene matches: 1. Germline loops: CDR1 MNHNY, CDR2 SVGAGI (reference sequence). The CDR3 is 12 residues long. The CDR3 DNA reads as TGTGCCAGCAGTTACAAGGGGGCTGGCTACACCTTC. Amino acid sequence: CASSYKGAGYTF.

The chain carries TRBV11-2 and TRBJ1-2; 8 bases are shared with TRBD1. This CDR3 has 17 residues. V trimming: 3 bases; J trimming: 4 bases; junction bases outside the gene matches: 13. CDR1 and CDR2 from the germline V gene are SGHAT and FQNNGV. The CDR3: CASSLGTAPGGRYGYTF. As DNA, the CDR3 is TGTGCCAGCAGCTTGGGGACTGCCCCAGGGGGCCGCTATGGCTACACCTTC.

The chain links TRBV20-1 to TRBJ2-1, with 8 bases aligning to TRBD2. This CDR3 contains 14 residues. The germline gives CDR1 DFQATT, CDR2 SNEGSKA (reference sequence). V trimming: 2 bases; J trimming: 0 bases; junction bases outside the gene matches: 0. In DNA, the CDR3 is TGCAGTGCTAGACTAGCGGGCTCCTACAATGAGCAGTTCTTC. Translation: CSARLAGSYNEQFF.

This clonotype showed up just a few times. This rearrangement joins TRBV4-3 to TRBJ2-7; TRBD2 might be the D (6 bases). Germline-derived CDR1 and CDR2 are LGHNA and YSLEER. CDR3 length: 13 amino acids. V lost 1 base to trimming and J lost 8 bases, with 12 bases between them. This CDR3 is CASSQGSGGQQYF. The CDR3, as DNA: TGCGCCAGCAGCCAAGGTTCCGGGGGACAGCAGTACTTC.

As regards this clonotype: One end of the junction fails to match germline, which may point to a read error. The chain recombines TRBV20-1 with TRBJ2-1, with D possibly being TRBD2 (6 bases). Germline V gives CDR1 DFQATT, CDR2 SNEGSKA (reference sequence). The CDR3 loop spans 12 amino acids. The CDR3 DNA follows: TGCAGTGCTAGAGATCGACTAGGGAAGCATTTCTTC. This encodes CSARDRLGKHFF.

Of note for this clonotype: The junction does not match germline at one end; this may be a read error. This chain uses TRBV4-2 with TRBJ2-1; D not resolved. Germline-derived CDR1 and CDR2 are LGHNA and YNFKEQ. The CDR3 sequence is 12 residues long. The CDR3 sequence: CASSQEGFQVLF. DNA for the CDR3: TGTGCCAGCAGCCAAGAAGGTTTTCAGGTTCTCTTC.

About this clonotype itself: A much larger clone sits a single nucleotide away, making a read error possible. The CDR3 does not close with the conserved phenylalanine or tryptophan, likely indicating a read error. This chain joins TRBV7-9 and TRBJ1-5; no clear D. The CDR3 spans 12 residues. Germline-derived CDR1 and CDR2 are SEHNR and FQNEAQ (reference sequence). V was clipped by 7 bases and J by 2 bases, with 6 bases between them. The CDR3 nucleotides read TGTGCCAGCACCTCTGGCAATCAGCCCCAGCATTTG. Translating gives CASTSGNQPQHL.

This clonotype was observed many times. This sequence joins TRBV5-1 and TRBJ1-2, with no clear D. This CDR3 region has 14 residues. Germline V CDR1 and CDR2: SGHRS, YFSETQ. V lost 6 bases and J 4 bases, leaving 16 bases between the germline ends. The CDR3 loop is CASNLFVGSYGYTF. The CDR3 DNA reads as TGCGCCAGCAACCTCTTCGTCGGATCCTATGGCTACACCTTC.

The chain joins TRBV20-1 to TRBJ2-2; D gene uncertain. The V gene lost 5 bases and the J gene lost 2 bases, with 12 bases spanning the gap. From germline, CDR1 is DFQATT and CDR2 SNEGSKA (reference sequence). This CDR3 comprises 14 residues. In nucleotides, the CDR3 is TGCAGTGCTGGGGTCCCTCTTAACACCGGGGAGCTGTTTTTT. Amino acid sequence: CSAGVPLNTGELFF.

This clonotype was recorded a few times. This chain uses TRBV10-3 with TRBJ2-3; D remains unclear. From germline, CDR1 is ENHRY and CDR2 SYGVKD. V was clipped by 10 bases and J by 2 bases, with 19 bases between them. The CDR3 sequence is 15 residues long. CDR3 in amino acids: CATRPHNDPTDTQYF. The CDR3 DNA is TGTGCCACTCGACCCCATAACGACCCCACAGATACGCAGTATTTT.

For the CDR3, the DNA is TGTGCCAGCAGTTACCCGACCTGGGGGCTGTTTTTT. Protein sequence: CASSYPTWGLFF. The gene calls are TRBV6-2 or TRBV6-3 and TRBJ2-2, with D uncertain. The CDR3 spans 12 residues. With 2 bases removed from V and 13 bases from J, the gap between germline ends came to 11 bases. Germline V gene sequence: CDR1 MNHEY, CDR2 SVGEGT.

J is TRBJ1-1 and V is TRBV7-8, with D possibly being TRBD1 (5 bases). The V end lost 8 bases, the J end lost 8 bases, and 18 bases lay between the germline ends. CDR1 is SGHVS and CDR2 is FQNEAQ in the germline V gene. This CDR3 has 13 amino acids. CDR3 amino acids: CASCPGAVMEAFF. CDR3 nucleotide sequence: TGTGCCAGCTGCCCCGGGGCAGTGATGGAAGCTTTCTTT.